The next 12 T cell receptor beta chains were all read from a single sample in a study of T cells in Graves' hyperthyroidism and ophthalmopathy. Amplification of TCR beta CDR3 regions was performed using RNA transcripts as template. An initial round of RT-PCR targeting the TCR CDR3 relied on the HTBI primer set. Via MiXCR, TCRdb re-called the multiplex PCR reads, giving one row per CDR3 protein. The sample holds fewer than 450,000 distinct CDR3 sequences, around 15% seen once. The sequencing input was blood. The receptors derive from a man aged 50-60 years with Graves' ophthalmopathy.

This clonotype was found many times. The chain is built from TRBV6-2 or TRBV6-3 and TRBJ2-4; 9 bases fit TRBD1. V trimming: 7 bases; J trimming: 5 bases; junction bases outside the gene matches: 3. The CDR3 length is 13 residues. Germline V CDR1 and CDR2: MNHEY, SVGEGT. The CDR3, as DNA: TGTGCCAGCACCAGGACAGGGGAAAACATTCAGTACTTC. Its protein product is CASTRTGENIQYF.

About this clonotype: A read error may explain this, as a much larger clone is one base away. V gene TRBV19 combines with J gene TRBJ2-5, with TRBD2 matching over 13 bases. The V gene's germline CDR1 is LNHDA and CDR2 SQIVND (reference sequence). The CDR3 loop spans 15 amino acids. The trim removed 4 bases at V and 4 bases at J, leaving 3 bases unmatched. As DNA, the CDR3 is TGTGCCAGTAGTACCGGGACTAGCGGGATAGAGACCCAGTACTTC. It is translated as CASSTGTSGIETQYF.

This clonotype was detected ten times or more. The chain links TRBV20-1 to TRBJ2-7, with 8 positions matching TRBD2. Trimming cost V 3 bases and J 2 bases; bases outside gene matches: 15. Germline V gene data show CDR1 as DFQATT and CDR2 as SNEGSKA (reference sequence). The CDR3 consists of 17 residues. The CDR3 sequence is CSASGWELGLDAYEQYF. CDR3 sequence (DNA): TGCAGTGCTAGCGGTTGGGAATTGGGACTAGATGCCTACGAGCAGTACTTC.

This chain uses TRBV12-3 or TRBV12-4 with TRBJ1-4; D perhaps matches TRBD1 (5 bases). V lost 3 bases and J 0 bases, leaving 8 bases between the germline ends. There are 15 residues in the CDR3. CDR3 region: CASSLWGSTNEKLFF. CDR3 bases: TGTGCCAGCAGTTTGTGGGGGTCAACTAATGAAAAACTGTTTTTT.

At least ten counts were recorded for this clonotype. The chain recombines TRBV12-3 or TRBV12-4 with TRBJ2-7, with 11 nucleotides matching TRBD2. Trimming cost V 6 bases and J 6 bases; bases outside gene matches: 7. There are 14 residues in the CDR3. The CDR3 loop reads CASSPGTSGGEQYF. The DNA for the CDR3 is TGTGCCAGCAGCCCCGGGACTAGCGGTGGCGAGCAGTACTTC.

This clonotype was picked up many times. The chain is built from TRBV2 and TRBJ1-5; 9 bases are a match to TRBD1. Unmatched junction bases numbered 7, after V lost 6 bases and J lost 7 bases. The CDR3 has 14 residues. Germline CDR1 SNHLY, CDR2 FYNNEI. The CDR3 spells CASSGTGNGQPQHF. DNA for the CDR3: TGTGCCAGCAGCGGGACAGGGAACGGGCAGCCCCAGCATTTT.

This clonotype was recorded many times. Here the CDR3 reads CASSPLTGIYEQYF. CDR3 nucleotides: TGTGCCAGCAGTCCCCTAACGGGAATCTACGAGCAGTACTTC. The chain carries TRBV6-1 and TRBJ2-7; perhaps TRBD2 as D (5 bases). V was cut by 5 bases and J by 3 bases, with 14 bases left in between. This CDR3 has 14 amino acids. Germline CDR1 is MNHNS and CDR2 is SASEGT.

The CDR3 DNA reads TGTGCCAGCAGCCAAGATCAGGGACTAGCGGGTCGCGATGAGCAGTTCTTC. Protein sequence: CASSQDQGLAGRDEQFF. V usage is TRBV3-1 and J usage is TRBJ2-1; 12 bases match TRBD2. The CDR3 contains 17 residues. Trimming cost V 0 bases and J 8 bases; bases outside gene matches: 8. Germline values: CDR1 LGHDT, CDR2 YNNKEL (reference sequence).

This clonotype turned up a few times. This chain connects TRBV5-1 to TRBJ2-1; 7 bases line up with TRBD2. Looked up from germline, CDR1 is SGHRS and CDR2 is YFSETQ. The CDR3 sequence is 15 residues long. V trimming: 4 bases; J trimming: 7 bases; junction bases outside the gene matches: 11. The DNA of the CDR3 is TGCGCCAGCAGCCCCCCTGGCGGGAGTAGGAATGAGCAGTTCTTC. It codes for CASSPPGGSRNEQFF. Using reference TRBV5-1 and TRBJ2-1 for the parts outside the CDR3, the full variable domain is KAGVTQTPRYLIKTRGQQVTLSCSPISGHRSVSWYQQTPGQGLQFLFEYFSETQRNKGNFPGRFSGRQFSNSRSEMNVSTLELGDSALYLCASSPPGGSRNEQFFGPGTRLTVL.

This clonotype turned up a few times. The V call is TRBV20-1, the J call TRBJ2-7, with D perhaps being TRBD1 or TRBD2 (6 bases each). This CDR3 is 15 amino acids long. Looked up from germline, CDR1 is DFQATT and CDR2 is SNEGSKA (reference sequence). V lost 0 bases to trimming and J lost 2 bases, with 14 bases between them. The CDR3 reads CSARDLVGGPYEQYF. The DNA of the CDR3 is TGCAGTGCTAGAGATCTAGTGGGGGGCCCCTACGAGCAGTACTTC.

At least ten counts were recorded for this clonotype. This sequence joins TRBV14 and TRBJ2-7; no definite D call. CDR1 is SGHDN and CDR2 is FVKESK in the germline V gene. V lost 1 base and J 6 bases, leaving 10 bases between the germline ends. The CDR3 length is 13 residues. The CDR3 here is CASSQAQVGEQYF. In DNA, the CDR3 is TGTGCCAGCAGCCAAGCCCAGGTGGGCGAGCAGTACTTC.

The table lists this clonotype with many counts. The chain couples TRBV5-1 to TRBJ2-1; D may correspond to TRBD1 or TRBD2 (6 bases each). Germline assignment: CDR1 SGHRS and CDR2 YFSETQ. V was pared by 1 base and J by 8 bases, with 10 bases between. CDR3 length: 13 amino acids. CDR3 protein: CASSLLGGYEQFF. The CDR3 nucleotides are TGCGCCAGCAGCTTGTTGGGGGGCTATGAGCAGTTCTTC.